These T cell receptor beta chains were read from a single sample in a study of long-term antiretroviral therapy in people with HIV. The repertoire was sequenced with immunoSEQ multiplex PCR; TCRdb's copy has only in-frame clones and lacks some. Found here are 35,000 or so clones, more than 60% of them singletons; the top ten hold roughly 6.6%. Sequencing was performed on unsorted PBMCs, taken 2 years after starting antiretroviral therapy. These receptors came from a woman aged 50 to 60 with HIV. The CDR3 runs from the conserved cysteine through the conserved F or W. The D gene is left open where the match is weak. Size is stated for part of the rows, as once, few or many counts, or as a class when the clone is expanded.

V gene	J gene	clone size	D gene	CDR3 DNA	CDR3 protein
TRBV5-6	TRBJ2-4	few	-	TGTGCCAGCAGCCGAAGAGCGGAGGGGTTAGCCAAAAACATTCAGTACTTC	CASSRRAEGLAKNIQYF
TRBV19	TRBJ1-5	-	TRBD1	TGTGCCAGTAGTATGGGCCAGGGGGCGATTTTTCTAAGTCAGCCCCAGCATTTT	CASSMGQGAIFLSQPQHF
TRBV5-1	TRBJ2-6	once	-	TGCGCCAGCAGCTCACAGTCCGGGGCCAACGTCCTGACTTTC	CASSSQSGANVLTF
TRBV6-5	TRBJ2-7	few	-	TGTGCCAGCAGTCGGGGCGGCCGGCACGAGCAGTACTTC	CASSRGGRHEQYF
TRBV14	TRBJ2-5	-	-	TGTGCCAGCAGCCAAGGGGGCAGGACACGTGGAGAGACCCAGTACTTC	CASSQGGRTRGETQYF
TRBV28	TRBJ1-5	-	-	TGTGCCAGCAGTCCAGCGGGCCCCCGGGTTCAGCCCCAGCATTTT	CASSPAGPRVQPQHF
TRBV2	TRBJ1-5	-	TRBD1	TGTGCCAGCAAGGGACAGTATAGCAATCAGCCCCAGCATTTT	CASKGQYSNQPQHF
TRBV2	TRBJ1-3	few	-	TGTGCCAGCAGTGATGCCGCTGGAAACACCATATATTTT	CASSDAAGNTIYF
TRBV30	TRBJ1-6	-	TRBD1	TGTGCCTGGTCCGGGACAGAGATTTCACCCCTCCACTTT	CAWSGTEISPLHF
TRBV9	TRBJ2-1	few	-	TGTGCCAGCGGTTTCGGATCTGACAATGAGCAGTTCTTC	CASGFGSDNEQFF
TRBV21-1	TRBJ2-3	-	-	TGTGCCAGCAGCCCCACCCCTAGCACAGATACGCAGTATTTT	CASSPTPSTDTQYF
TRBV7-2	TRBJ1-2	-	-	TGTGCCAGCAGCTTAGGAGGACGGCCAGGGATCTATGGCTACACCTTC	CASSLGGRPGIYGYTF
TRBV5-1	TRBJ2-5	-	TRBD1	TGCGCCAGCAGCTTGGAGGTGCAGGACAGGGATGATGGTATCCTACAAGAGACCCAGTACTTC	CASSLEVQDRDDGILQETQYF
TRBV19	TRBJ1-4	-	TRBD1	TGTGCCAGTACCCAGGACAGGACCCCAACTAATGAAAAACTGTTTTTT	CASTQDRTPTNEKLFF
TRBV7-9	TRBJ1-1	-	TRBD1	TGTGCCAGCAGCTATCGGACAGGATCGAACACTGAAGCTTTCTTT	CASSYRTGSNTEAFF
TRBV5-1	TRBJ2-3	-	-	TGCGCCAGCAGCTTGTCGGGGGACACAGATACGCAGTATTTT	CASSLSGDTDTQYF
TRBV6-6	TRBJ2-7	-	-	TGTGCCAGCAGTTACTCGAGGTTAAGAGAGCAGTACTTC	CASSYSRLREQYF
TRBV6-5	TRBJ1-4	-	TRBD1	TGTGCCAGCAGTCCCGACAGGGGTACTAATGAAAAACTGTTTTTT	CASSPDRGTNEKLFF
TRBV6-5	TRBJ2-1	few	-	TGTGCCAGCAGTTACTCGAGAGGTGAGCAGTTCTTC	CASSYSRGEQFF
TRBV18	TRBJ1-6	-	-	TGTGCCAGCTCACCCCTCGACAGGTTCTATAATTCACCCCTCCACTTT	CASSPLDRFYNSPLHF
TRBV5-5	TRBJ1-2	-	-	TGTGCCAGCAAAAGGGACTATGGCTACACCTTC	CASKRDYGYTF
TRBV11-2	TRBJ2-1	-	-	TGTGCCAGCAGGGGGGACTTTTCCAATGAGCAGTTCTTC	CASRGDFSNEQFF
TRBV19	TRBJ2-3	few	TRBD2	TGTGCCAGTACCGGGGGGTCCGCGGCAGATACGCAGTATTTT	CASTGGSAADTQYF
TRBV7-9	TRBJ2-7	-	TRBD2	TGTGCCAGCAGCCCTAGCGGGGACCACTACGAGCAGTACTTC	CASSPSGDHYEQYF
TRBV6-1	TRBJ1-2	-	-	TGTGCCAGCAGTGAAGCTCTAGAAGGCCGTGGCTACACCTTC	CASSEALEGRGYTF
TRBV5-6	TRBJ2-5	-	-	TGTGCCAGCAACCCCTTTGGGCACTCTACCGGGACCCAGTACTTC	CASNPFGHSTGTQYF
TRBV5-1	TRBJ2-5	few	-	TGCGCCAGCAGCTTGCCCACACCGGGACTAGAGACCCAGTACTTC	CASSLPTPGLETQYF
TRBV6-1	TRBJ1-4	-	-	TGTGCCAGCAGGGATAATGAAAAACTGTTTTTT	CASRDNEKLFF
TRBV9	TRBJ1-2	-	-	TGTGCCAGCAGCGCTGATAACTATGGCTACACCTTC	CASSADNYGYTF
TRBV13	TRBJ2-2	large	TRBD1	TGTGCCAGCAGCTCGGGACAGCCCACCGGGGAGCTGTTTTTT	CASSSGQPTGELFF
TRBV27	TRBJ2-2	-	-	TGTGCCAGCAGGCTAGCTAGGGCGGGATTGAACACCGGGGAGCTGTTTTTT	CASRLARAGLNTGELFF
TRBV9	TRBJ2-2	-	-	TGTGCCAGCAGCGTAGATCATGGCTATTCACCCGGGGAGCTGTTTTTT	CASSVDHGYSPGELFF
TRBV6-6	TRBJ2-7	-	TRBD2	TGTGCCAGCAGCGGACCGGCGGGGGGCTCCTACGAGCAGTACTTC	CASSGPAGGSYEQYF
TRBV10-3	TRBJ2-5	-	TRBD1	TGTGCCATCAGCGGTACGTGGGACAGCCAAGAGACCCAGTACTTC	CAISGTWDSQETQYF
TRBV5-6	TRBJ2-2	-	-	TGTGCCAGCAGCTTGGAAGAAGGAGGGAACACCGGGGAGCTGTTTTTT	CASSLEEGGNTGELFF
TRBV19	TRBJ1-1	-	-	TGTGCCAGTAGTTTCTGGACGGTGAACACTGAAGCTTTCTTT	CASSFWTVNTEAFF
TRBV5-1	TRBJ2-7	-	-	TGCGCCAGTCCCACAGCCTACGAGCAGTACTTC	CASPTAYEQYF
TRBV5-6	TRBJ2-1	-	TRBD2	TGTGCCAGCAGCCAAACGCTATCGGCGGGGGGTTACAATGAGCAGTTCTTC	CASSQTLSAGGYNEQFF
TRBV28	TRBJ2-6	-	-	TGTGCCAGCAGTTTAAGGCCCCGACCATCTGGGGCCAACGTCCTGACTTTC	CASSLRPRPSGANVLTF
TRBV5-6	TRBJ1-1	-	TRBD1	TGTGCCAGCAGCTGGAGGGACAGGAACACTGAAGCTTTCTTT	CASSWRDRNTEAFF
TRBV14	TRBJ2-3	-	-	TGTGCCAGCAGCCTTGAGGCAGGATTAAGCACAGATACGCAGTATTTT	CASSLEAGLSTDTQYF